This note documents a single TCR beta chain sequence. Its antigen target is currently unknown. The record has no base qualities; no much larger clone is one base away. This entry is derived from a study of shared clonotypes between healthy human individuals (dated by TCRdb to about 2020). Regarding the study in general: The cohort included three men and a couple of women between 18 and 49 years of age. For each donor, CD4 naive and CD4 memory were each run on three plates, CD8 naive on two plates, and CD8 memory on one plate. Each donor's leukapheresis produced roughly between roughly 0.94 and 9.5 billion PBMCs. Libraries were prepared and TCR repertoires were sequenced by different laboratories using diverse techniques, in order to increase sequencing depth and limit assay-specific biases. To estimate repertoire size and how much clonotypes are shared between individuals, the study performed deep sequencing of blood TCR repertoires from roughly five healthy adults.

CD8 naive samples were CD45RO-negative cells positively selected for CCR7, giving a CD45RA+CCR7+ population that excluded TemRA cells. Healthy HIV-negative adults with no recently reported acute infections or vaccinations were included as donors. Every donor was a Caucasian adult living in Nashville, Tennessee, USA. Blood was obtained by leukapheresis, after which PBMCs were separated by Ficoll-Histopaque density gradient centrifugation and cryopreserved in liquid nitrogen vapor phase. Analytical flow cytometry was used to check the purity and quantity of each magnetically sorted T cell population. Genomic DNA was isolated from every sorted fraction and measured by UV absorbance on a Nanodrop 2000c. Using the deep immunoSEQ assay, TCR CDR3 regions were amplified from genomic DNA by multiplex PCR. For each cell subset, the extracted genomic DNA was distributed evenly across all wells of several immunoSEQ 96-well plates, and each plate served as one replicate. For sorted subsets, 200 to 250 ng of genomic DNA, equivalent to around 30,000 T cell genomes, went into each replicate PCR. Purified libraries were quantified with a Qubit 3.0 fluorometer, sized on a Bioanalyzer 2100, and re-quantified with the KAPA Library Quantification kit. Every immunoSEQ 96-well plate was sequenced on a dedicated single-read 150-cycle Illumina NextSeq 550 flow cell. As for the authors' bioinformatics: The immunoSEQ output contained only junctional sequences without quality scores, so filtering could not match that applied to full-length reads. Sequences were annotated with PyIR, a Python wrapper for IgBLAST v1.9, and V/J genes and CDR3 were assigned using IMGT germline references. Any read was removed if the V/J assignment was weak (E-value above 1e-6), the CDR3 was missing, or the read contained stop codons, out-of-frame junctions, or ambiguous translated residues. V3J clonotypes were defined as sequences sharing the same inferred V gene, J gene, and CDR3 amino acid sequence. The percentage overlap between two repertoires was calculated by dividing the number of shared unique clonotypes by the size of the smaller repertoire. Richness of each repertoire was evaluated using RTK rarefaction, the Chao1 estimator, and Recon v2.1 estimates of unobserved clonotypes. Generation probabilities for all TCRbeta clonotypes obtained by the gDNA method from a few donors were computed using OLGA. The clones in this table, taken by TCRdb from immuneACCESS, are in-frame only. Not every clone is retained; where verified, under half of the shortfall comes from an unresolved V gene, and the cause of the rest is unknown. V, J and clone size derive from that table, while D and trimming were established from the DNA sequence. The sample table contains around 2,000,000 clones; only one count was recorded for roughly 95% of them. The top ten constitute less than 1.5% of the sample.

Broad study findings and their caveats: Even with the large sequencing depth, rarefaction of the sorted-subset datasets indicated that sequencing was incomplete. Clonotypes shared by all four sorted-subset donors showed higher generation probabilities than non-shared clonotypes. Sampling was restricted to blood, and TCR repertoires in tissues likely differ from the TCR repertoires found in blood. About 4.5% of naive CD4, around 3.6% of naive CD8, approximately 2.2% of memory CD4, and around 0.4% of memory CD8 clonotypes were shared across a few donors. Because the study included a small number of donors, the genetic and exposure-history diversity represented was limited. Estimated clonotype richness was generally larger for naive than for memory subsets. Pairwise subsampling led to the expectation that sequencing depth would affect the degree of clonotype sharing among donors.

Source material: naive CD8+ T cells sorted from blood. The label giving this sample's cell subset or site can be read as: CD45RA+CCR7+. This clonotype originated in a man aged 18 to 29 in good health.

The bases are TGTGCCAGCAGCCCACCCCTGGCGAGCTCCTACGAGCAGTACTTC. The encoded protein is CASSPPLASSYEQYF. Here the chain combines TRBV7-9 and TRBJ2-7; a confident D gene designation cannot be given. The germline V gene (reference sequence) gives CDR1 as SEHNR and CDR2 as FQNEAQ. V loses 5 bases of germline sequence and J loses 0 bases, and the interval between the two ends is 14 bases. Taken from cysteine to phenylalanine, the CDR3 has 15 residues. Only CDR3 DNA is held: 45 bases, read in frame from base 1.